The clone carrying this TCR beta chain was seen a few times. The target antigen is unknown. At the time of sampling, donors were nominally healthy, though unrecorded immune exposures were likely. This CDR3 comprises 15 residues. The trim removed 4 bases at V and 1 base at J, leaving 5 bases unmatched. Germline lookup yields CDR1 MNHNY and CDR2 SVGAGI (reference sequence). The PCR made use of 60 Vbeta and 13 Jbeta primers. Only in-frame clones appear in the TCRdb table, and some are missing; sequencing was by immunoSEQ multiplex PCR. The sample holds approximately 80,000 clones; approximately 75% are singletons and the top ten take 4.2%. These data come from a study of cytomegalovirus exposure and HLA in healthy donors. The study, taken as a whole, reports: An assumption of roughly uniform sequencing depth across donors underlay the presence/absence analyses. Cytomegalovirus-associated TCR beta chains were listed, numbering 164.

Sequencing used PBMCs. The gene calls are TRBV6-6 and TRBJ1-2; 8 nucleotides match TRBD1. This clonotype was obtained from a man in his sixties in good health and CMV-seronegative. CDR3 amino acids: CASSFDRGRNYGYTF. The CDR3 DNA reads TGTGCCAGCAGTTTTGACAGGGGCCGTAACTATGGCTACACCTTC.